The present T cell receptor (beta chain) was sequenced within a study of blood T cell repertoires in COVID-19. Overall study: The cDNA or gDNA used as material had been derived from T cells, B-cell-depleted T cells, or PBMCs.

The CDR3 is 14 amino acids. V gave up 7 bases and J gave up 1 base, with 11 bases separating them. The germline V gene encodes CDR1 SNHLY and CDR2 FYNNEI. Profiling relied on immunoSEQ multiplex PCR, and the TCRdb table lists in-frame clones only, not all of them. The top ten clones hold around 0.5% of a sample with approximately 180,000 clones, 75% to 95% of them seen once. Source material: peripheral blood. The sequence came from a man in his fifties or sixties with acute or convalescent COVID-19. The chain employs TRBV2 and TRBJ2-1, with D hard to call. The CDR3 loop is CASKNVRSYNEQFF. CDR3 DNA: TGTGCCAGCAAGAACGTCAGATCCTACAATGAGCAGTTCTTC. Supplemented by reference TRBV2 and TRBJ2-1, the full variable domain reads EPEVTQTPSHQVTQMGQEVILRCVPISNHLYFYWYRQILGQKVEFLVSFYNNEISEKSEIFDDQFSVERPDGSNFTLKIRSTKLEDSAMYFCASKNVRSYNEQFFGPGTRLTVL.